Following are 7 T cell receptor beta chains from one sample sequenced in a study of shared clonotypes between healthy human individuals. This table comes from immunoSEQ multiplex PCR, and its TCRdb copy is limited to in-frame clones, with some not included. The sample carries 2.5 million or so clones, more than 90% recorded once. Material for sequencing was naive CD4+ T cells sorted from blood. The subset here: CD45RA+ positively selected. Receptors originate from a man younger than 35 in good health.

With regard to this clone: The junction does not match germline at one end; this may be a read error. The chain couples TRBV7-7 to TRBJ2-5, with 8 bases aligning to TRBD2. Germline CDR1 reads SSHAT; CDR2 reads FNYEAQ (reference sequence). This CDR3 is built from 18 residues. The CDR3 bases are TGTGCTAGCAGCTTAAACCCGGGGACTAGTGGGAGCCAAGAGACCCAGTACTTC. Translating it yields CASSLNPGTSGSQETQYF.

This chain connects TRBV25-1 to TRBJ2-1; tentatively, D is TRBD1 (5 bases). This CDR3 is 15 amino acids long. V was cut by 3 bases and J by 5 bases, with 14 bases left in between. CDR1 is MGHDK and CDR2 is SYGVNS in the germline V gene. The CDR3 loop reads CASSDPGRFHNEQFF. The DNA of the CDR3 is TGTGCCAGCAGTGACCCAGGGCGATTCCACAATGAGCAGTTCTTC.

The genes are TRBV27 and TRBJ1-5; D is perhaps TRBD1 (5 bases). The CDR3 runs to 15 residues. Germline CDR1 reads MNHEY; CDR2 reads SMNVEV (reference sequence). V shed 6 bases and J shed 4 bases, with 16 bases lying between them. The CDR3: CASSLRDGRNQPQHF. CDR3 DNA: TGTGCCAGCAGCCTTCGGGACGGCCGGAATCAGCCCCAGCATTTT.

This clone came up a few times. The V call is TRBV7-2, the J call TRBJ1-5; 10 nucleotides line up with TRBD1. CDR1 and CDR2 (germline): SGHTA, FQGNSA. CDR3 size: 15 residues. The ends lost 4 bases at V and 3 bases at J; junction bases unmatched: 3. This chain's CDR3 is CASSWGTGDNQPQHF. For the CDR3, the DNA is TGTGCCAGCAGCTGGGGGACAGGGGACAATCAGCCCCAGCATTTT. Based on the CDR3 plus reference TRBV7-2 and TRBJ1-5, the full variable domain is GAGVSQSPSNKVTEKGKDVELRCDPISGHTALYWYRQSLGQGLEFLIYFQGNSAPDKSGLPSDRFSAERTGGSVSTLTIQRTQQEDSAVYLCASSWGTGDNQPQHFGDGTRLSIL.

This chain connects TRBV5-1 to TRBJ2-1; 16 bases are shared with TRBD2. Germline assignment: CDR1 SGHRS and CDR2 YFSETQ. CDR3 length equals 16 residues. V shed 0 bases and J 8 bases; nucleotides not matched to a gene: 2. CDR3 nucleotides: TGCGCCAGCAGCTTGGACGGGACTAGCGGGAGGGATGAGCAGTTCTTC. Translated, it gives CASSLDGTSGRDEQFF.

The chain links TRBV19 to TRBJ1-5, with 7 nucleotides matching TRBD1. Looked up from germline, CDR1 is LNHDA and CDR2 is SQIVND (reference sequence). The V gene end was trimmed by 10 bases and the J gene end by 0 bases; junction bases not matched to a gene: 6. The CDR3 totals 14 residues. CDR3 nucleotide sequence: TGTGCCACTACAGGGGCTTATAGCAATCAGCCCCAGCATTTT. Protein: CATTGAYSNQPQHF.

V is TRBV30 and J is TRBJ2-7; D uncertain. This CDR3 is 16 amino acids long. Trimming took off 2 bases at V and 3 bases at J, with 20 bases between the two ends. Germline assignment: CDR1 GTSNPN and CDR2 SVGIG (reference sequence). The CDR3 loop reads CAWSSAKQTLFYEQYF. The CDR3 DNA sequence: TGTGCCTGGAGTTCCGCTAAACAGACTCTATTCTACGAGCAGTACTTC.